A single sample is the source of the 27 T cell receptor beta chains below, sequenced in a study of T cell repertoires in cytomegalovirus infection. Their antigens remain unidentified. TCRdb passed the reads through MiXCR, listing each CDR3 protein once. There are nearly 700,000 distinct CDR3 sequences in the sample; around a third occur only once, and around a sixth lies in the top ten. The sample in question was cultured PBMCs, obtained from culture after CMV antigen stimulation. The origin of the receptors is a human donor in good health (CMV status not recorded). Some clones in this sample may be carry-over from other donors' samples.

This clonotype was recorded many times. The V gene is TRBV7-9, the J gene TRBJ2-7, with D perhaps matching TRBD2 (5 bases). The CDR3 runs 14 residues. The V end was cut by 4 bases, the J end by 1 base, with 11 bases between. Germline lookup yields CDR1 SEHNR and CDR2 FQNEAQ (reference sequence). CDR3 amino acids: CASSSELGSYEQYF. CDR3 in DNA: TGTGCCAGCAGCTCCGAACTAGGTTCCTACGAGCAGTACTTC.

V gene TRBV15 combines with J gene TRBJ2-3; 8 positions match TRBD2. CDR3 size: 16 residues. CDR1 and CDR2 from the germline V gene are LNHNV and YYDKDF (reference sequence). V lost 0 bases and J lost 3; bases outside the gene matches: 5. CDR3 nucleotides: TGTGCCACCAGCAGAGAGGGCGGGGGGCTAACAGATACGCAGTATTTT. It translates to CATSREGGGLTDTQYF.

The V gene is TRBV7-9, the J gene TRBJ2-1; TRBD2 aligns across 7 bases. This CDR3 is 15 amino acids long. Per germline, CDR1 SEHNR and CDR2 FQNEAQ (reference sequence). V gave up 5 bases and J gave up 9 bases; unmatched junction bases: 13. The CDR3 sequence is CASSNKWRGRSEQFF. The CDR3 DNA reads as TGTGCCAGCAGCAACAAGTGGCGGGGGAGGAGTGAGCAGTTCTTC. The full variable domain, rest sourced from reference TRBV7-9 and TRBJ2-1, is DTGVSQNPRHKITKRGQNVTFRCDPISEHNRLYWYRQTLGQGPEFLTYFQNEAQLEKSRLLSDRFSAERPKGSFSTLEIQRTEQGDSAMYLCASSNKWRGRSEQFFGPGTRLTVL.

This chain connects TRBV6-2 or TRBV6-3 to TRBJ1-5; TRBD1 is a possible D gene (5 bases). V lost 8 bases to trimming and J lost 10 bases, with 12 bases between them. This CDR3 is 11 amino acids long. Germline V lookup: CDR1 MNHEY, CDR2 SVGEGT. The CDR3 DNA reads TGTGCCAGCGGGACCGTCGGCCCCCAGCATTTT. It translates to CASGTVGPQHF.

The chain recombines TRBV19 with TRBJ2-7, with 8 bases identical to TRBD2. The CDR3 runs to 15 residues. With 1 base clipped from V and 2 bases from J, the junction kept 4 bases outside the gene matches. Germline assignment: CDR1 LNHDA and CDR2 SQIVND (reference sequence). In DNA, the CDR3 is TGTGCCAGTAGTATAGGGTCTAGCGGGCCCTACGAGCAGTACTTC. As protein: CASSIGSSGPYEQYF.

This clonotype has at least ten counts. This sequence joins TRBV7-2 and TRBJ2-5, with 11 nucleotides matching TRBD2. This CDR3 contains 15 residues. Germline V lookup: CDR1 SGHTA, CDR2 FQGNSA. V shed 3 bases and J 3 bases; nucleotides not matched to a gene: 3. The CDR3 is CASSLSSGGEETQYF. CDR3 sequence (DNA): TGTGCCAGCAGCTTGAGTAGCGGGGGGGAAGAGACCCAGTACTTC.

A few counts support this clonotype. The chain has TRBV6-6 and TRBJ1-5; no clear D gene. The V gene lost 8 bases and the J gene lost 7 bases, with 15 bases spanning the gap. The germline gives CDR1 MNHNY, CDR2 SVGAGI (reference sequence). The CDR3 has 13 amino acids. The DNA for the CDR3 is TGTGCCAGCCGATTTTCGGCAGAGCAGCCCCAGCATTTT. Translated, it gives CASRFSAEQPQHF.

There are a few counts of this clonotype. The V gene is TRBV4-1, the J gene TRBJ1-2, with TRBD1 as a possible D gene (5 bases). V lost 4 bases and J 3 bases, leaving 15 bases between the germline ends. CDR1 and CDR2 from the germline V gene are MGHRA and YSYEKL. This CDR3 is built from 15 residues. The CDR3 DNA follows: TGCGCCAGCAGCCCAATGGTCGGGGGGTACTATGGCTACACCTTC. The encoded protein is CASSPMVGGYYGYTF.

The genes are TRBV6-2 or TRBV6-3 and TRBJ2-7; D might be TRBD1 (6 bases). CDR3 size: 14 residues. V lost 6 bases and J lost 1, with 13 bases in between. Germline loops: CDR1 MNHEY, CDR2 SVGEGT. CDR3 nucleotide sequence: TGTGCCAGCAGGAGAGGGGACATTTCCTACGAGCAGTACTTC. Translated, it gives CASRRGDISYEQYF.

The CDR3 DNA reads TGCGCCAGCAGCTTGTATGTGGGAGATACGCAGTATTTT. Its protein is CASSLYVGDTQYF. V and J are TRBV5-1 and TRBJ2-3; D uncertain. Trimming left V 1 base short and J 5 bases short, with 8 bases between. The CDR3 runs 13 residues. Germline values: CDR1 SGHRS, CDR2 YFSETQ.

The J gene is TRBJ1-3, the V gene TRBV19; D gene unclear. The CDR3 has 13 amino acids. Trimming cost V 7 bases and J 0 bases, with 7 bases left between them. Germline V lookup: CDR1 LNHDA, CDR2 SQIVND (reference sequence). The DNA for the CDR3 is TGTGCCAGTAAGGTTCCCTCTGGAAACACCATATATTTT. Residues: CASKVPSGNTIYF.

This clonotype was detected only a few times. V is TRBV20-1 and J is TRBJ1-5, with a weak D call TRBD1 (6 bases). Trimming left V 7 bases short and J 0 bases short, with 13 bases between. The CDR3 consists of 14 residues. From germline, CDR1 is DFQATT and CDR2 SNEGSKA (reference sequence). CDR3 in DNA: TGCAGTGGGGGGCTGTCATATAGCAATCAGCCCCAGCATTTT. It specifies CSGGLSYSNQPQHF.

The J gene is TRBJ2-1, the V gene TRBV2, with TRBD2 matching 10 bases. CDR3 size: 15 residues. The V gene end was trimmed by 3 bases and the J gene end by 7 bases; junction bases not matched to a gene: 6. The germline V gene encodes CDR1 SNHLY and CDR2 FYNNEI. The CDR3 DNA is TGTGCCAGCAGTGAGGAAGCGGGGGGGCGAAATGAGCAGTTCTTC. This translates into CASSEEAGGRNEQFF.

This clonotype occurred a few times. V gene TRBV6-1 combines with J gene TRBJ1-5, with D uncertain. Germline CDR1 reads MNHNS; CDR2 reads SASEGT. The CDR3 extends over 17 amino acids. Trimming stripped 4 bases from V and 7 bases from J, with 23 bases between. The CDR3 sequence is CASSVTLKKGFKQPQHF. In DNA form, the CDR3 reads TGTGCCAGCAGTGTCACGCTTAAAAAGGGATTTAAGCAGCCCCAGCATTTT.

This clonotype appeared many times. The chain carries TRBV7-6 and TRBJ2-1; no clear D. V was cut by 1 base and J by 3 bases, with 10 bases left in between. Germline-derived CDR1 and CDR2 are SGHVS and FNYEAQ. The CDR3 has 15 residues. This CDR3 reads CASSLGLPSYNEQFF. In DNA, the CDR3 is TGTGCCAGCAGCTTAGGGCTGCCCAGCTACAATGAGCAGTTCTTC.

In DNA form, the CDR3 reads TGTGCCAGCAGTTACTCTGGCAGGGGAGGCTACGAGCAGTACTTC. This sequence encodes CASSYSGRGGYEQYF. This rearrangement joins TRBV6-5 to TRBJ2-7; D is tentatively TRBD1 or TRBD2 (6 bases each). Per the germline V gene, CDR1 is MNHEY and CDR2 is SVGAGI. V shed 0 bases and J shed 3 bases, with 12 bases lying between them. The CDR3 contains 15 residues.

This clonotype appeared a few times. The chain employs TRBV7-2 and TRBJ2-6, with 13 nucleotides matching TRBD2. CDR3 size: 17 residues. The ends lost 5 bases at V and 4 bases at J; junction bases unmatched: 5. CDR1 and CDR2 from the germline V gene are SGHTA and FQGNSA. The CDR3 protein is CASSAGLAGPGANVLTF. The DNA of the CDR3 is TGTGCCAGCAGCGCGGGACTAGCGGGACCCGGGGCCAACGTCCTGACTTTC.

This clonotype was counted between two and nine times. V gene TRBV11-2 combines with J gene TRBJ2-6, with D perhaps TRBD1 (6 bases). V gave up 6 bases and J gave up 0 bases, with 12 bases separating them. CDR3 size: 16 residues. Germline CDR1 SGHAT, CDR2 FQNNGV. This CDR3 is CASSSSGVSGANVLTF. CDR3 in DNA: TGTGCCAGCAGTTCTTCAGGGGTCTCTGGGGCCAACGTCCTGACTTTC.

At least ten counts were recorded for this clonotype. V and J are TRBV7-2 and TRBJ1-5, with TRBD1 matching 7 bases. After removal of 5 bases from V and 5 bases from J, the junction contained 9 bases not matched to a gene. Germline V lookup: CDR1 SGHTA, CDR2 FQGNSA. CDR3 length: 15 residues. The CDR3 bases are TGTGCCAGCAGCGTGAGTACAGGGGTTGATCAGCCCCAGCATTTT. Translating gives CASSVSTGVDQPQHF.

This sequence joins TRBV7-9 and TRBJ2-3; a possible D gene is TRBD1 (6 bases). The CDR3 runs 15 residues. Germline V CDR1 and CDR2: SEHNR, FQNEAQ (reference sequence). V gave up 5 bases and J gave up 2 bases, with 14 bases separating them. The chain's CDR3 is CASSLQGSFTDTQYF. The CDR3 nucleotides read TGTGCCAGCAGCCTTCAGGGGTCCTTCACAGATACGCAGTATTTT.

The chain joins TRBV10-3 to TRBJ2-4, with 7 bases identical to TRBD2. Germline V gene data show CDR1 as ENHRY and CDR2 as SYGVKD. The CDR3 has 14 amino acids. V shed 7 bases, J shed 8 bases, and the junction held 11 bases outside the gene matches. DNA of the CDR3: TGTGCCATCATTTCCCCCTGGGCGGGGGACATTCAGTACTTC. It yields the protein CAIISPWAGDIQYF.

The J gene is TRBJ2-1, the V gene TRBV9; D is unresolved. CDR1 is SGDLS and CDR2 is YYNGEE in the germline V gene. V lost 2 bases, J lost 5 bases, and 20 bases lay in between. The CDR3 extends over 17 amino acids. The CDR3 DNA follows: TGTGCCAGCAGCGTTACAGCGTCCGACCGCGCAGACAATGAGCAGTTCTTC. The encoded protein is CASSVTASDRADNEQFF.

Note on this clonotype: A much bigger clone sits one base away, suggesting this may be a read error. The chain employs TRBV7-2 and TRBJ2-3; no clear D gene. CDR3 length: 11 amino acids. Germline CDR1 and CDR2: SGHTA and FQGNSA. For the CDR3, the DNA is TGTGTCAGCAGCTTTTCGGATACGCAGTATTTT. Translating it yields CVSSFSDTQYF. The variable domain in full, completed from reference TRBV7-2 and TRBJ2-3, reads GAGVSQSPSNKVTEKGKDVELRCDPISGHTALYWYRQSLGQGLEFLIYFQGNSAPDKSGLPSDRFSAERTGGSVSTLTIQRTQQEDSAVYLCVSSFSDTQYFGPGTRLTVL.

The chain has TRBV2 and TRBJ2-7, with 8 bases matching TRBD1. CDR1 is SNHLY and CDR2 is FYNNEI in the germline V gene. Germline trimming cut 1 base from V and 5 bases from J; bases unmatched to any gene: 7. The CDR3 is 15 amino acids. This CDR3 reads CASSEVRQGFHEQYF. The CDR3 DNA reads as TGTGCCAGCAGTGAAGTAAGACAGGGGTTCCACGAGCAGTACTTC.

The chain recombines TRBV20-1 with TRBJ1-1; D gene unclear. Germline loops: CDR1 DFQATT, CDR2 SNEGSKA (reference sequence). Trimming took 5 bases from V and 5 from J, leaving 18 bases between them. The CDR3 is 14 amino acids. As DNA, the CDR3 is TGCAGTGCTGGGGAGTTCCGCGTGGGAACTGAAGCTTTCTTT. It specifies CSAGEFRVGTEAFF.

The CDR3 loop is CASSLPTGDAMNTEAFF. The CDR3 coding sequence is TGTGCCAGCAGTTTACCTACAGGGGACGCGATGAACACTGAAGCTTTCTTT. The V call is TRBV6-2 or TRBV6-3, the J call TRBJ1-1, with TRBD1 matching over 7 bases. Germline trimming cut 4 bases from V and 0 bases from J; bases unmatched to any gene: 11. The CDR3 covers 17 residues. The germline V gene has CDR1 MNHEY and CDR2 SVGEGT.

This clonotype was picked up many times. V and J are TRBV28 and TRBJ2-3; 8 bases agree with TRBD1. Germline V gene sequence: CDR1 MDHEN, CDR2 SYDVKM. This CDR3 has 17 residues. The ends lost 4 bases at V and 0 bases at J; junction bases unmatched: 9. The DNA of the CDR3 is TGTGCCAGCAGTTCCATGACAGGGGCCCCTAGCACAGATACGCAGTATTTT. Its translation is CASSSMTGAPSTDTQYF.